A single sample is the source of the 6 T cell receptor beta chains below, sequenced in a study of blood T cell repertoires in COVID-19. Using immunoSEQ multiplex PCR, the repertoire was profiled, and TCRdb retains in-frame clones only, with some absent. The profile shows about 260,000 clones, approximately 90% of them singletons. Sequencing input: peripheral blood. The source is a woman aged 40 to 50 with acute or convalescent COVID-19.

Ten or more counts support this clone. The V gene is TRBV19, the J gene TRBJ2-3, with 10 bases lining up with TRBD2. This CDR3 spans 16 amino acids. From germline, CDR1 is LNHDA and CDR2 SQIVND (reference sequence). Germline trimming cut 3 bases from V and 6 bases from J; bases unmatched to any gene: 9. The CDR3 DNA reads as TGTGCCAGTAGTATCCTTTTAGCGGGGGGTGCTGATACGCAGTATTTT. The encoded protein is CASSILLAGGADTQYF.

The V and J genes are TRBV11-3 and TRBJ1-2, with 10 bases matching TRBD1. With 6 bases clipped from V and 8 bases from J, the junction kept 6 bases outside the gene matches. This CDR3 is 13 amino acids long. Germline V CDR1 and CDR2: SGHNT, YENEEA. In DNA, the CDR3 is TGTGCCAGCAGGGGACAGGGGACGGGGGGCTACACCTTC. It encodes CASRGQGTGGYTF.

About this clone: Other DNA sequences in this specimen translate into the identical CDR3. This chain links TRBV18 with TRBJ1-5; 8 positions agree with TRBD1. Looked up from germline, CDR1 is KGHSH and CDR2 is LQKENI. The V and J ends lost 3 bases and 5 bases, in that order; junction bases with no gene match: 0. The CDR3 is made up of 13 amino acids. The CDR3 reads CASSPDRDQPQHF. The CDR3 region has the DNA TGTGCCAGCTCACCGGACAGGGATCAGCCCCAGCATTTT.

This clone showed up just a few times. The gene calls are TRBV30 and TRBJ2-2, with D possibly being TRBD2 (5 bases). V dropped 2 bases and J dropped 0 bases, with 7 bases sitting between them. The germline CDR1 and CDR2 sequences are GTSNPN and SVGIG (reference sequence). The CDR3 extends over 14 amino acids. As DNA, the CDR3 is TGTGCCTGGAGTCTCGGGGCGAACACCGGGGAGCTGTTTTTT. This encodes CAWSLGANTGELFF.

This rearrangement joins TRBV5-4 to TRBJ2-3, with 12 positions matching TRBD2. V shed 2 bases, J shed 6 bases, and the junction held 7 bases outside the gene matches. Germline loops: CDR1 SGHNT, CDR2 YYREEE (reference sequence). CDR3 length equals 16 residues. The CDR3 sequence is CASSFDLAGGVDTQYF. For the CDR3, the DNA is TGTGCCAGCAGCTTTGATCTAGCGGGGGGGGTGGATACGCAGTATTTT.

The V gene is TRBV6-6, the J gene TRBJ1-1; D gene ambiguous. CDR1 is MNHNY and CDR2 is SVGAGI in the germline V gene (reference sequence). The ends were cut back, 8 bases at V and 9 bases at J, with 7 bases in the middle. CDR3 length equals 9 residues. CDR3: CASGSQAFF. CDR3 DNA sequence: TGTGCCAGCGGCTCCCAAGCTTTCTTT.